Listed here is a single T cell receptor (beta chain). What it recognizes is unknown. Pooling was applied to second doses at about 4 or about 12 weeks. Sequenced by immunoSEQ multiplex PCR; TCRdb stores in-frame clones only, minus some. The sample shows fewer than 180,000 clones, under 95% of them seen only once. The germline V gene encodes CDR1 LNHDA and CDR2 SQIVND (reference sequence). Trimming left V 4 bases short and J 5 bases short, with 17 bases between. The CDR3 extends over 15 amino acids. The data are from a study of T cell responses to AZD1222 COVID-19 vaccine. General study findings and limits: Along spike, vaccine-associated CD4 TCRs were found throughout, with dominance at 160-218 and 743-854. White British donors predominated, females outnumbered males, and clonal diversity was possibly underestimated. A reported finding is that nearly half of spike-specific TCRs target unmutated variant regions.

This chain joins TRBV19 and TRBJ1-2, with D maybe TRBD1 (5 bases). The clonotype was recovered from an adult who received the AZD1222 COVID-19 vaccine. Sequenced material: peripheral blood, taken 28 days after the second AZD1222 dose. CDR3 coding DNA: TGTGCCAGTAGTAGAGAATTCAGGGTTGGGTATGGCTACACCTTC. Amino acids: CASSREFRVGYGYTF.